The next 13 T cell receptor beta chains were all read from a single sample in a study of vaccination and CD4 T cells after COVID-19. The treatment here: approximately 11-day PBMC culture with coronavirus spike peptide pools or control peptides (ViraFEST assay). The antigens these receptors bind are not known. Sequenced with the Oncomine TCR Beta short-read assay was DNA taken from cultured CD4+ T cells. TCRdb recomputed calls from the PCR reads with MiXCR, one row per CDR3 protein. The sample gives some 17,000 distinct CDR3 sequences, 50% to 65% of which show up once; around 10% is in the top ten. Sample: CD4+ T cells from blood, cultured in vitro. These receptors originate from a human donor who had recovered from COVID-19.

This clonotype was counted only a few times. The chain joins TRBV6-2 or TRBV6-3 to TRBJ1-6; D is undetermined. V lost 6 bases and J lost 8, with 17 bases in between. The CDR3 has 15 amino acids. The germline gives CDR1 MNHEY, CDR2 SVGEGT. The CDR3 loop is CASSILRGGHSPLHF. CDR3 sequence (DNA): TGTGCCAGCAGCATCCTTCGGGGTGGGCATTCACCCCTCCACTTT.

This chain joins TRBV12-3 or TRBV12-4 and TRBJ2-2; 13 nucleotides align to TRBD2. The CDR3 consists of 19 residues. J was trimmed by 0 bases and V by 2 bases; bases with no gene match: 6. The CDR3 DNA reads TGTGCCAGCAGTTTATTCGGACTAGCGGGGGCTTCGAACACCGGGGAGCTGTTTTTT. Residues: CASSLFGLAGASNTGELFF.

This clonotype was detected only a few times. V usage is TRBV6-5 and J usage is TRBJ2-2, with TRBD2 matching over 11 bases. Germline-derived CDR1 and CDR2 are MNHEY and SVGAGI. The CDR3 spans 15 residues. J was trimmed by 4 bases and V by 3 bases; bases with no gene match: 1. CDR3 protein: CASSYLAGGTGELFF. The CDR3 DNA reads as TGTGCCAGCAGTTATCTAGCGGGGGGCACCGGGGAGCTGTTTTTT.

This clonotype was counted between two and nine times. V gene TRBV7-3 combines with J gene TRBJ1-6; D is undetermined. The germline CDR1 and CDR2 sequences are SGHTA and FQGTGA. This CDR3 is 14 amino acids long. Trimming removed 3 bases from V and 6 bases from J, with 9 bases in between. The CDR3 loop reads CASSLRGGNSPLHF. In nucleotides, the CDR3 is TGTGCCAGCAGCTTGCGGGGAGGTAATTCACCCCTCCACTTT.

The chain has TRBV19 and TRBJ1-2, with D maybe TRBD1 (5 bases). The CDR3 covers 16 residues. Germline CDR1 reads LNHDA; CDR2 reads SQIVND (reference sequence). V was clipped by 0 bases and J by 5 bases, with 16 bases between them. The chain's CDR3 is CASSIDPGRGTYGYTF. The CDR3 bases are TGTGCCAGTAGTATAGATCCCGGGCGGGGGACGTATGGCTACACCTTC. The full variable domain, its missing parts supplied by reference TRBV19 and TRBJ1-2, is DGGITQSPKYLFRKEGQNVTLSCEQNLNHDAMYWYRQDPGQGLRLIYYSQIVNDFQKGDIAEGYSVSREKKESFPLTVTSAQKNPTAFYLCASSIDPGRGTYGYTFGSGTRLTVV.

The chain uses TRBV20-1 and TRBJ2-7; perhaps TRBD1 as D (5 bases). The CDR3 is 14 amino acids. Germline CDR1 and CDR2: DFQATT and SNEGSKA (reference sequence). Between the trimmed V and J ends, which lost 3 bases and 0 bases, there was a span of 12 bases. Here the CDR3 DNA reads TGCAGTGCTAGTAGGGGCCAAAGCTCCTACGAGCAGTACTTC. Protein: CSASRGQSSYEQYF.

The J gene is TRBJ2-2, the V gene TRBV6-1; no definite D call. The CDR3 sequence is 14 residues long. CDR1 is MNHNS and CDR2 is SASEGT in the germline V gene. V lost 7 bases, J lost 0 bases, and 9 bases lay in between. For the CDR3, the DNA is TGTGCCAGCACCCCAAATACGAACACCGGGGAGCTGTTTTTT. Translated: CASTPNTNTGELFF.

The J gene is TRBJ2-1, the V gene TRBV24-1; D is undetermined. Germline V gives CDR1 KGHDR, CDR2 SFDVKD. CDR3 length equals 15 residues. V dropped 0 bases and J dropped 2 bases, with 7 bases sitting between them. DNA for the CDR3: TGTGCCACCAGTGATTTGCGGCGGACCTACAATGAGCAGTTCTTC. Translating it yields CATSDLRRTYNEQFF.

The chain carries TRBV20-1 and TRBJ1-2, with 9 bases that match TRBD1. This CDR3 is built from 14 residues. The germline CDR1 and CDR2 sequences are DFQATT and SNEGSKA (reference sequence). Trimming cost V 2 bases and J 4 bases; bases outside gene matches: 5. CDR3 in DNA: TGCAGTGCTAGACCTACAGGGGGCCGCTATGGCTACACCTTC. This translates into CSARPTGGRYGYTF.

The table lists this clonotype with a few counts. This chain links TRBV6-1 with TRBJ1-6; D not resolved. CDR3 length: 14 residues. The V gene lost 6 bases and the J gene lost 7 bases, with 13 bases spanning the gap. Germline V CDR1 and CDR2: MNHNS, SASEGT. The CDR3 protein is CASRPDGSNSPLHF. The CDR3 bases are TGTGCCAGCAGGCCCGACGGCTCAAATTCACCCCTCCACTTT.

This chain links TRBV5-4 with TRBJ2-5, with D perhaps TRBD2 (6 bases). The CDR3 is 14 residues long. The V gene's germline CDR1 is SGHNT and CDR2 YYREEE (reference sequence). V lost 7 bases to trimming and J lost 3 bases, with 16 bases between them. The CDR3 spells CASSTRSGEETQYF. The CDR3 nucleotides are TGTGCCAGCTCGACTAGATCGGGGGAAGAGACCCAGTACTTC.

The rearrangement uses TRBV7-2 and TRBJ2-3, with D unclear. V was shortened by 10 bases and J by 3 bases, with 14 bases between the two germline ends. Per the germline V gene, CDR1 is SGHTA and CDR2 is FQGNSA. This CDR3 has 13 residues. The CDR3 bases are TGTGCCAAGCGAGGTTTAGGGACAGATACGCAGTATTTT. Translating gives CAKRGLGTDTQYF.

This clonotype was picked up a small number of times. For the CDR3, the DNA is TGCAGTGCCGGGAGACAAGAGACCCAGTACTTC. This sequence encodes CSAGRQETQYF. The chain uses TRBV20-1 and TRBJ2-5; a weak D match, TRBD2 (6 bases). V lost 6 bases to trimming and J lost 2 bases, with 7 bases between them. This CDR3 has 11 amino acids. CDR1 and CDR2 (germline): DFQATT, SNEGSKA (reference sequence).